This record covers a single T cell receptor beta chain. A universal primer site came from template switching; cDNA carried unique molecular identifiers. Each CDR3 protein gets one entry after TCRdb re-called the 5' RACE reads with MiXCR. The table records 500,000 or so distinct CDR3 sequences, 14% of them present only once. This record belongs to a study of identical twins. Unmatched junction bases numbered 18, after V lost 10 bases and J lost 4 bases. The germline V gene has CDR1 MNHEY and CDR2 SMNVEV (reference sequence). The CDR3 is made up of 17 amino acids. These data were also filed under a second study, of yellow fever vaccine responses in identical twins.

The V call is TRBV27, the J call TRBJ2-1; 8 nucleotides line up with TRBD2. The sample was CD4+ T cells sorted from blood. The receptor was derived from a woman between 18 and 29 years old in good health. The CDR3 region is CATGGKVGTRKYNEQFF. The CDR3 coding sequence is TGTGCCACCGGGGGGAAAGTCGGGACTAGAAAATACAATGAGCAGTTCTTC.